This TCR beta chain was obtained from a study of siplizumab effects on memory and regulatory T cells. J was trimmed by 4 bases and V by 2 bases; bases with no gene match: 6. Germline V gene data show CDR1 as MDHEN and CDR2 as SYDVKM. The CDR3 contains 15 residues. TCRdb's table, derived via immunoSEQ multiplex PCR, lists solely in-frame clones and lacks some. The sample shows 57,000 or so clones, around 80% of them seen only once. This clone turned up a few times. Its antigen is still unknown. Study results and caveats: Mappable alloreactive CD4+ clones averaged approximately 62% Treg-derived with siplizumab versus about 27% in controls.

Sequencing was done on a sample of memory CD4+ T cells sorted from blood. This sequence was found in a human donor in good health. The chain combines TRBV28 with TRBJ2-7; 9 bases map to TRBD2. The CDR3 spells CASSLGAGGRYEQYF. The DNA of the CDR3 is TGTGCCAGCAGTTTAGGTGCGGGGGGGCGATACGAGCAGTACTTC.